These 14 T cell receptor beta chains were sequenced from one sample in a study of T cell changes during pregnancy in multiple sclerosis. Sequenced by immunoSEQ multiplex PCR; TCRdb stores in-frame clones only, minus some. The sample carries some 55,000 clones, 75% to 95% recorded once. Sequenced material: peripheral blood, taken after pregnancy. Source of these receptors: a female donor in good health, enrolled as a control in a pregnancy study.

In this sample, this clone turned up once. This chain links TRBV9 with TRBJ2-1; D call uncertain. The germline gives CDR1 SGDLS, CDR2 YYNGEE. Between the trimmed V and J ends, which lost 0 bases and 6 bases, there was a span of 16 bases. This CDR3 comprises 16 residues. As DNA, the CDR3 is TGTGCCAGCAGCGTAGGGAGAAGAATTTTGAGCAATGAGCAGTTCTTC. Its protein product is CASSVGRRILSNEQFF.

CDR3: CASKRGQENTIYF. CDR3 DNA: TGTGCCAGCAAGCGGGGCCAAGAAAACACCATATATTTT. The V gene is TRBV6-6, the J gene TRBJ1-3; a weak D match, TRBD1 (5 bases). Trimming cost V 7 bases and J 6 bases, with 13 bases left between them. Germline V gene lookup returns CDR1 MNHNY and CDR2 SVGAGI (reference sequence). This CDR3 contains 13 residues.

This chain links TRBV5-1 with TRBJ2-1; D is possibly TRBD1 (5 bases). V lost 4 bases to trimming and J lost 6 bases, with 23 bases between them. CDR1 is SGHRS, CDR2 YFSETQ, per germline. The length of the CDR3 is 17 residues. CDR3 amino acids: CASSRSPVQVTSNEQFF. The CDR3 DNA sequence: TGCGCCAGCAGCCGTTCGCCCGTACAGGTCACCTCCAATGAGCAGTTCTTC.

This chain links TRBV18 with TRBJ1-5; D call uncertain. Trimming took off 0 bases at V and 6 bases at J, with 3 bases between the two ends. CDR1 is KGHSH and CDR2 is LQKENI in the germline V gene. This CDR3 is built from 12 residues. The CDR3 region has the DNA TGTGCCAGCTCACCACCCGGTCAGCCCCAGCATTTT. Residues: CASSPPGQPQHF.

V usage is TRBV2 and J usage is TRBJ1-5; maybe TRBD1 (5 bases). The CDR3 covers 15 residues. V was pared by 0 bases and J by 4 bases, with 10 bases between. Germline-derived CDR1 and CDR2 are SNHLY and FYNNEI. The CDR3 loop is CASSEALRGNQPQHF. In nucleotides, the CDR3 is TGTGCCAGCAGTGAAGCGCTTCGGGGGAATCAGCCCCAGCATTTT. The full variable domain, completed using reference TRBV2 and TRBJ1-5, is EPEVTQTPSHQVTQMGQEVILRCVPISNHLYFYWYRQILGQKVEFLVSFYNNEISEKSEIFDDQFSVERPDGSNFTLKIRSTKLEDSAMYFCASSEALRGNQPQHFGDGTRLSIL.

The V call is TRBV28, the J call TRBJ1-1, with D possibly TRBD1 on 6 matching bases. V was pared by 1 base and J by 5 bases, with 14 bases between. Germline V gene data show CDR1 as MDHEN and CDR2 as SYDVKM. The length of the CDR3 is 15 residues. CDR3 protein: CASSLSSGVWTEAFF. The CDR3 DNA reads as TGTGCCAGCAGTTTATCGTCAGGGGTGTGGACTGAAGCTTTCTTT.

This sequence joins TRBV18 and TRBJ2-2; D is perhaps TRBD2 (6 bases). The length of the CDR3 is 17 residues. V dropped 6 bases and J dropped 3 bases, with 20 bases sitting between them. Germline V gene data show CDR1 as KGHSH and CDR2 as LQKENI. In DNA form, the CDR3 reads TGTGCCAGCTCCCGGGACTCACCCTCGATTTACACCGGGGAGCTGTTTTTT. It encodes CASSRDSPSIYTGELFF. The full variable domain, rest sourced from reference TRBV18 and TRBJ2-2, is NAGVMQNPRHLVRRRGQEARLRCSPMKGHSHVYWYRQLPEEGLKFMVYLQKENIIDESGMPKERFSAEFPKEGPSILRIQQVVRGDSAAYFCASSRDSPSIYTGELFFGEGSRLTVL.

The V gene is TRBV19, the J gene TRBJ2-4; a possible D gene is TRBD2 (5 bases). CDR1 is LNHDA, CDR2 SQIVND, per germline (reference sequence). The CDR3 spans 16 residues. V lost 5 bases, J lost 0 bases, and 14 bases lay in between. The CDR3 DNA is TGTGCCAGTAGTCTTCGGGGATCCCTAGCCAAAAACATTCAGTACTTC. Its translation is CASSLRGSLAKNIQYF.

The chain recombines TRBV9 with TRBJ1-1; 8 bases line up with TRBD1. The CDR3 covers 13 residues. V lost 0 bases, J lost 5 bases, and 0 bases stayed unmatched. In germline, CDR1 is SGDLS, CDR2 YYNGEE. The CDR3 bases are TGTGCCAGCAGCGTAGGACAGGGGACTGAAGCTTTCTTT. This gives the protein CASSVGQGTEAFF.

This clone was picked up a small number of times. The V and J genes are TRBV7-2 and TRBJ2-5; D remains ambiguous. The CDR3 length is 14 residues. Trimming cost V 5 bases and J 1 base, with 11 bases left between them. Germline CDR1 SGHTA, CDR2 FQGNSA. The CDR3 here is CASSVEQIQETQYF. CDR3 nucleotides: TGTGCCAGCAGCGTAGAACAGATCCAAGAGACCCAGTACTTC.

The chain has TRBV5-1 and TRBJ2-3, with TRBD1 matching over 9 bases. Trimming at V came to 5 bases and at J to 1 base, leaving 8 bases not matched to a gene. The germline CDR1 and CDR2 sequences are SGHRS and YFSETQ. The CDR3 runs to 16 residues. CDR3 sequence reads: CASRMPRTGGTDTQYF. The CDR3 DNA reads TGCGCCAGCAGAATGCCTCGGACAGGGGGCACAGATACGCAGTATTTT.

V gene TRBV7-2 combines with J gene TRBJ2-1; 9 bases fit TRBD2. V dropped 4 bases and J dropped 4; count of bases not matched to a gene: 5. This CDR3 has 15 amino acids. CDR1 SGHTA and CDR2 FQGNSA come from the germline V gene. CDR3: CASSSAGGWYNEQFF. CDR3 sequence (DNA): TGTGCCAGCAGCTCAGCGGGAGGATGGTACAATGAGCAGTTCTTC.

The chain carries TRBV28 and TRBJ1-2; 8 nucleotides align to TRBD1. After removal of 5 bases from V and 4 bases from J, the junction contained 9 bases not matched to a gene. Looked up from germline, CDR1 is MDHEN and CDR2 is SYDVKM. The CDR3 is 15 amino acids. CDR3 bases: TGTGCCAGCAGTGGGACAGGCCCGGAAGGCTATGGCTACACCTTC. This encodes CASSGTGPEGYGYTF.

The rearrangement joins TRBV5-8 to TRBJ1-1, with TRBD1 matching 12 bases. The CDR3 is 18 residues long. V lost 4 bases to trimming and J lost 4 bases; unmatched junction nucleotides: 14. The germline gives CDR1 SGHTS, CDR2 YDEGEE. CDR3 DNA sequence: TGTGCCAGCAGCCGCCCCTGGGACAGGGGGCGCGTGGGCACTGAAGCTTTCTTT. Its translation is CASSRPWDRGRVGTEAFF. The whole variable domain, remainder taken from reference TRBV5-8 and TRBJ1-1, is EAGVTQSPTHLIKTRGQQATLRCSPISGHTSVYWYQQALGLGLQFLLWYDEGEERNRGNFPPRFSGRQFPNYSSELNVNALELEDSALYLCASSRPWDRGRVGTEAFFGQGTRLTVV.